Listed below are T cell receptor beta chains from one sample, sequenced in a study of T-cell reconstitution after alpha-beta-depleted transplantation in children. TCRdb re-called the PCR reads with MiXCR, one entry per CDR3 protein. This table holds about 540,000 distinct CDR3 sequences, approximately 16% found once. The starting material was PBMCs from the stem cell graft donor, obtained from the stem cell graft. The receptors were sampled from a human donor who donated a stem cell graft to a child with acute lymphoblastic leukemia. Each CDR3 is given with its conserved first and last residue. The order of the fields is J gene, CDR3 length, clone size, D gene, V gene, CDR3 protein, CDR3 DNA. D genes are given only for firm matches. Expanded clones are given a class, and other clones once, few, many or no size at all.

>TRBJ2-7|15|.|TRBD2|TRBV12-3/TRBV12-4
CASSFSLAGLYEQYF
TGTGCCAGCAGTTTCTCCCTAGCGGGACTGTACGAGCAGTACTTC
>TRBJ2-6|13|.|.|TRBV14
CASKPSGANVLTF
TGTGCCAGCAAACCCTCTGGGGCCAACGTCCTGACTTTC
>TRBJ2-7|17|few|TRBD2|TRBV15
CATSRDGWGDYSYEQYF
TGTGCCACCAGCAGAGATGGTTGGGGGGACTACTCCTACGAGCAGTACTTC
>TRBJ2-1|14|.|.|TRBV19
CASSIEGRRNEQFF
TGTGCCAGTAGTATAGAAGGCCGGCGTAATGAGCAGTTCTTC
>TRBJ1-2|12|.|.|TRBV5-1
CASRLDTGGYTF
TGCGCCAGCAGGCTGGACACCGGAGGCTACACCTTC
>TRBJ2-7|16|.|.|TRBV5-1
CASSPAGAPISYEQYF
TGCGCCAGCAGCCCAGCAGGAGCCCCCATCTCCTACGAGCAGTACTTC
>TRBJ1-3|14|.|.|TRBV5-1
CASSSGLSGNTIYF
TGCGCCAGCAGCTCGGGCCTCTCTGGAAACACCATATATTTT
>TRBJ2-7|13|.|.|TRBV11-2
CASSLELPGEQYF
TGTGCCAGCAGCTTAGAATTGCCGGGCGAGCAGTACTTC
>TRBJ2-7|14|.|TRBD2|TRBV20-1
CSAFLAGVVYEQYF
TGCAGTGCTTTTCTAGCGGGGGTCGTCTACGAGCAGTACTTC
>TRBJ1-2|18|.|.|TRBV5-1
CASSLAPGRGVANYGYTF
TGCGCCAGCAGCTTGGCCCCTGGAAGGGGAGTAGCAAACTATGGCTACACCTTC
>TRBJ2-3|15|few|.|TRBV12-3/TRBV12-4
CASSPRAESEDTQYF
TGTGCCAGCAGTCCCCGCGCTGAAAGTGAGGATACGCAGTATTTT